This TCR beta chain was sequenced during a study of cytomegalovirus exposure and HLA in healthy donors. Study findings and constraints: In vitro assays verified that a few CMV-associated chains recognized CMV antigens specifically.

The CDR3 has 12 amino acids. Trimming cost V 3 bases and J 6 bases; bases outside gene matches: 2. Germline lookup yields CDR1 KGHSH and CDR2 LQKENI. On this clone itself: Antigen specificity is unknown.

The study ran its PCR with 60 Vbeta and 13 Jbeta primers. The authors' processing: Later analysis identified some 80 million unique TCR beta chains, 9 million to 13 million shared. TCRdb keeps only in-frame clones here, not all; method: immunoSEQ multiplex PCR. V, J and clone size were drawn from that table, and D and trimming were deduced from the DNA. The sample carries some 130,000 clones, about 10% recorded once. This TCR came from a man in his fifties in good health and CMV-seronegative. Input material: PBMCs. The J gene is TRBJ2-7, the V gene TRBV18; the match to TRBD1 covers 7 bases. The CDR3 DNA sequence: TGTGCCAGCTCACCCGACAGGGTCGAGCAGTACTTC. Amino acid sequence: CASSPDRVEQYF.